This TCR beta chain was sequenced for a study of breast tumors, draining lymph nodes, adjacent tissues. This clonotype was seen ten or more times. Its antigen is unknown. Findings and caveats of the study: Data only fit, rather than demonstrated, lymph node origin of most tumor T cells.

The CDR3 sequence is 16 residues long. The V gene's germline CDR1 is SGHTA and CDR2 FQGTGA. J gave up 7 bases and V 5 bases, and 12 bases lay outside the gene matches. Axillary draining lymph nodes of breast cancer patients supplied the node samples. TCRdb called the multiplex PCR reads again in MiXCR, with one record for every CDR3 protein. Among about 230,000 distinct CDR3 sequences listed, approximately 30% were seen once. The TCR comes from a female donor with breast cancer. Some clones in this sample may be carry-over from other donors' samples. The sequenced sample was axillary lymph node tissue. The rearrangement uses TRBV7-3 and TRBJ2-1; TRBD2 aligns across 9 bases. DNA of the CDR3: TGTGCCAGCAGCCCCCAACCGGGACTAGCAGGAAATGAGCAGTTCTTC. This sequence encodes CASSPQPGLAGNEQFF.